Listed below are T cell receptor beta chains from one sample, sequenced in a study of control samples from healthy donors and cancer patients. Data came from immunoSEQ multiplex PCR; TCRdb stores just in-frame clones and leaves some out. The table lists more than 100,000 clones, around 89% of them singletons. The sequenced sample was PBMCs. These receptors were obtained from a man in his 60s with lung cancer. The CDR3 runs from the conserved cysteine through the conserved F or W. The D gene is left open where the match is weak. A row's size may be missing; if present it is once, few, many or a size class.

J | D | size | V | DNA | CDR3
TRBJ2-1 | - | - | TRBV4-1 | TGCGCCAGCAGCCGAAGTTCAGGAGTTGAGCAGTTCTTC | CASSRSSGVEQFF
TRBJ1-3 | - | - | TRBV5-1 | TGCGCCAGCAGTCGTAACCCACAGGGTCAAGGAAACACCATATATTTT | CASSRNPQGQGNTIYF
TRBJ1-1 | - | few | TRBV3-1/TRBV3-2 | TGTGCCAGCAGCCAAGCATATGGACCCGGCGGAGCTTTCTTT | CASSQAYGPGGAFF
TRBJ1-4 | TRBD1 | - | TRBV27 | TGTGCCAGCAGTCGGGACAGGGGTGAAAAACTGTTTTTT | CASSRDRGEKLFF
TRBJ1-2 | - | - | TRBV6-6 | TGTGCCAGCAGTTACTCATCCGCGGGACGTGGCTACACCTTC | CASSYSSAGRGYTF
TRBJ2-5 | - | - | TRBV12-3/TRBV12-4 | TGTGCCAGCAGTTTAGGTCTCGGGACCCAGTACTTC | CASSLGLGTQYF
TRBJ1-2 | - | - | TRBV4-1 | TGCGCCAGCAGCCAAGAACCGGGGAGGAATAACTATGGCTACACCTTC | CASSQEPGRNNYGYTF
TRBJ1-4 | TRBD1 | - | TRBV29-1 | TGCAGCGTGGCGGGGACAGCCCTTAATGAAAAACTGTTTTTT | CSVAGTALNEKLFF
TRBJ2-3 | TRBD2 | - | TRBV7-2 | TGTGCCAGCAGCTTAGTGGGGACTACCACAGATACGCAGTATTTT | CASSLVGTTTDTQYF
TRBJ2-5 | - | - | TRBV19 | TGTGCCAGTAGTCCCTTGGAAAACCAAGAGACCCAGTACTTC | CASSPLENQETQYF
TRBJ2-5 | - | - | TRBV24-1 | TGTGCCACCAGTGACCCCGCCCGGTCCGTTGGAGAGACCCAGTACTTC | CATSDPARSVGETQYF
TRBJ1-1 | - | - | TRBV27 | TGTGCCAGCAGTTTTTCTCCAGGGGTAAGGACTGAAGCTTTCTTT | CASSFSPGVRTEAFF
TRBJ1-4 | TRBD1 | - | TRBV4-1 | TGCGCCAGCAGCATACAAATCGGACCCACAGGGGGAAAACTGTTTTTT | CASSIQIGPTGGKLFF
TRBJ1-5 | TRBD1 | - | TRBV11-2 | TGTGCCAGCAGCTTAGGGGACAGGGGACGCAATCAGCCCCAGCATTTT | CASSLGDRGRNQPQHF
TRBJ1-1 | - | - | TRBV12-3/TRBV12-4 | TGTGCCAGCAGTTTTAAACTAACTGAAGCTTTCTTT | CASSFKLTEAFF
TRBJ2-3 | TRBD2 | - | TRBV18 | TGTGCCAGCTCTCCCACTAGCGGAAGCACAGATACGCAGTATTTT | CASSPTSGSTDTQYF
TRBJ2-2 | TRBD2 | - | TRBV2 | TGTGCCAGCACTGGTAGCGGGAAGGCGAACACCGGGGAGCTGTTTTTT | CASTGSGKANTGELFF
TRBJ1-6 | TRBD1 | - | TRBV30 | TGTGCCTGGAGTCCCCCGGGACAGGCTTCGAATTCACCCCTCCACTTT | CAWSPPGQASNSPLHF
TRBJ2-7 | - | - | TRBV25-1 | TGTGCCAGCAGTGAAATGACAGGTAATGGCGACGAGCAGTACTTC | CASSEMTGNGDEQYF
TRBJ1-6 | - | few | TRBV11-3 | TGTGCCAGCAGCTTAGTGGTAGGTTCACCCCTCCACTTT | CASSLVVGSPLHF
TRBJ2-3 | - | - | TRBV6-2/TRBV6-3 | TGTGCCAGCAGTTACCCCGGTACGCAGTATTTT | CASSYPGTQYF
TRBJ2-1 | TRBD2 | - | TRBV7-6 | TGTGCCAGCAGCTTAGAAATAGCGGGGGGTTCCTACAATGAGCAGTTCTTC | CASSLEIAGGSYNEQFF
TRBJ2-3 | - | - | TRBV7-9 | TGTGCTGTTCCGCTAGCTGACGCAGATACGCAGTATTTT | CAVPLADADTQYF
TRBJ1-2 | TRBD1 | - | TRBV29-1 | TGCAGCGCGTCATCCGGGACAGGTCTCTATGGCTACACCTTC | CSASSGTGLYGYTF
TRBJ1-1 | - | - | TRBV6-6 | TGTGCCAGCACAACAGACAGTCGGAACACTGAAGCTTTCTTT | CASTTDSRNTEAFF
TRBJ1-1 | - | - | TRBV5-4 | TGTGCCAGCAGCGGGACAACCACTGAAGCTTTCTTT | CASSGTTTEAFF
TRBJ2-1 | - | - | TRBV24-1 | TGTGCCACCAGTGATTCCGGCGGGCAGGGGATCTACAATGAGCAGTTCTTC | CATSDSGGQGIYNEQFF
TRBJ2-4 | TRBD1 | - | TRBV5-4 | TGTGCCAGCAGCTCCCTTGGGACAGGGGGGAAGGGGGCCAAAAACATTCAGTACTTC | CASSSLGTGGKGAKNIQYF
TRBJ2-3 | TRBD2 | few | TRBV27 | TGTGCCAGCAGTTTATCCGGGGCGGGGGGGCTGACAGATACGCAGTATTTT | CASSLSGAGGLTDTQYF